What follows describes a single T cell receptor (beta chain). Its specific antigen is unknown. No much larger clone exists at a distance of one base, and base qualities are not known. CDR1 and CDR2 are drawn from the germline V gene: SGHRS, YFSETQ. Ends trimmed: V by 0 bases, J by 1 base; bases unmatched to a gene: 6. From cysteine to phenylalanine, the CDR3 is 16 amino acids long. Just the 48-base CDR3 DNA is kept, in frame starting at base 1. The donors were healthy, HIV-negative adults with no recently reported acute infections or vaccinations. Every donor was a Caucasian adult residing in Nashville, Tennessee, USA. CD4+ T cells were enriched through magnetic negative selection, after which naive cells were positively selected on CD45RA and the remaining negative fraction served as the memory subset. After blood collection by leukapheresis, PBMCs were isolated using Ficoll-Histopaque density gradient centrifugation and then cryopreserved in the vapor phase of liquid nitrogen. Analytical flow cytometry was used to check the purity and quantity of every magnetically sorted T cell population. Each sorted fraction had its genomic DNA isolated and then quantified by UV absorbance on a Nanodrop 2000c.

TCR CDR3 regions were amplified from genomic DNA by multiplex PCR using the deep immunoSEQ assay. Genomic DNA extracted from each cell subset was distributed evenly over all wells of several immunoSEQ 96-well plates, and each plate served as one replicate. For sorted subsets, each replicate PCR was loaded with about 0.2 ug genomic DNA, equivalent to some 31,000 T cell genomes. The purified libraries were quantified using a Qubit 3.0 fluorometer, sized with a Bioanalyzer 2100, and then quantified again using the KAPA Library Quantification kit. Every immunoSEQ 96-well plate was sequenced on a separate single-read 150-cycle Illumina NextSeq 550 flow cell. Per the original workflow: Because the immunoSEQ output held only junctional sequences and lacked quality scores, the filtering could not match the filtering applied to full-length reads. Sequences were annotated with PyIR, a Python wrapper for IgBLAST v1.9, and V/J genes and CDR3 were assigned using IMGT germline references. Reads with weak V/J assignments (E-value above 1e-6), missing CDR3, stop codons, out-of-frame junctions, or ambiguous translated residues were removed. V3J clonotypes were defined as sequences sharing an identical inferred V gene, J gene, and CDR3 amino acid sequence. To compute the percentage overlap between repertoires, the number of shared unique clonotypes was divided by the size of the smaller repertoire. Repertoire richness was assessed with RTK rarefaction, the Chao1 estimator, and Recon v2.1 estimates of unobserved clonotypes. Generation probabilities were computed with OLGA for all TCRbeta clonotypes obtained by the gDNA method from a handful of donors. TCRdb carries this immuneACCESS record with in-frame sequences only. Its versions omit some clonotypes, under half of them owing to an unresolved V gene in the studies checked, with the rest unexplained. V and J calls and clone size are copied from that table; D and trimming were computed from the DNA. The sample table holds 1,400,000 or so clones, of which approximately 98.5% were seen once. Jointly, the top ten make up under 0.45% of the sample.

The data originate from a study of shared clonotypes between healthy human individuals (dated by TCRdb to 2018 to 2020). About the study as a whole: A few men and two women, aged 18 to 49 years, made up the cohort. Per donor, three plates each were used for CD4 naive and CD4 memory, two for CD8 naive, and one for CD8 memory. Each donor's leukapheresis produced roughly between roughly 0.85 and 9.5 billion PBMCs. To estimate repertoire size and how much clonotypes are shared between individuals, the study performed deep sequencing of blood TCR repertoires from a few healthy adults. Libraries were prepared and TCR repertoires were sequenced by different laboratories using diverse techniques, in order to increase sequencing depth and limit assay-specific biases. Broad study findings and their caveats: When four donors were compared, the shared fraction of clonotypes was about 5% for naive CD4, 3.5% for naive CD8, roughly 2.5% for memory CD4, and less than 0.5% for memory CD8. Compared with non-shared clonotypes, the clonotypes found in all four sorted-subset donors had higher generation probabilities. Sampling was limited to blood, and TCR repertoires in tissue likely differ from TCR repertoires in blood. Estimated clonotype richness was generally larger for naive than for memory subsets. Rarefaction of sorted-subset datasets indicated incomplete sequencing despite the large sequencing depth. The small number of donors limited the genetic and exposure-history diversity represented. Pairwise subsampling led to the expectation that sequencing depth would affect the degree of clonotype sharing among donors.

The rearrangement combines TRBV5-1 with TRBJ2-7; 8 central bases correspond to TRBD1. This TCR was sampled from a young man in good health. Sequencing used naive CD4+ T cells sorted from blood. This specimen's cell subset or site label, interpreted: CD45RA+ positively selected. This receptor has the CDR3 CASSLEGRGLSYEQYF. The sequence in DNA is TGCGCCAGCAGCTTGGAGGGCAGGGGGCTTTCCTACGAGCAGTACTTC.